The clone carrying this T cell receptor (beta chain) was recorded only once. This specimen comes from a study of T cell responses to AZD1222 COVID-19 vaccine. From germline, CDR1 is LGHNA and CDR2 YSLEER. With V trimmed by 5 bases and J by 4 bases, 9 bases remained unmatched. This CDR3 spans 15 amino acids. Profiled with immunoSEQ multiplex PCR; TCRdb holds only in-frame clones, not every one. This sample carries some 99,000 clones, over 75% of them seen once, and the ten largest clones take roughly a sixth. V is TRBV4-3 and J is TRBJ1-2, with 8 bases fitting TRBD1. This TCR came from an adult in good health. This sample comprised peripheral blood, obtained on day 0 of AZD1222 vaccination. This CDR3 reads CASSATGGRTYGYTF. The CDR3 nucleotides are TGCGCCAGCAGCGCTACAGGGGGTCGCACCTATGGCTACACCTTC.